These 25 T cell receptor beta chains originate from one sample sequenced in a study of T cells after yellow fever vaccination. TCRdb processed the 5' RACE reads anew with MiXCR; each CDR3 protein has one entry. Of fewer than 650,000 distinct CDR3 sequences detected, less than 25% appear once; the ten largest clones hold about 16%. Sequencing used PBMCs, obtained roughly 23 days after the first yellow fever vaccination. These receptors all stem from a man aged 18 to 30 who received the YFV17D yellow fever vaccine.

This clonotype was picked up a small number of times. The genes are TRBV6-5 and TRBJ2-3; 7 nucleotides agree with TRBD1. Unmatched junction bases numbered 11, after V lost 6 bases and J lost 2 bases. Germline-derived CDR1 and CDR2 are MNHEY and SVGAGI. This CDR3 has 16 residues. CDR3 loop: CASRRSGQILTDTQYF. The CDR3 DNA is TGTGCCAGCAGAAGATCGGGACAGATCCTCACAGATACGCAGTATTTT.

V usage is TRBV20-1 and J usage is TRBJ2-5; a possible D gene is TRBD2 (6 bases). Germline CDR1 reads DFQATT; CDR2 reads SNEGSKA (reference sequence). Trimming took 8 bases from V and 5 from J, leaving 15 bases between them. The CDR3 has 12 residues. CDR3 sequence (DNA): TGCAGTTTAGACCGGGCGGGGGAGACCCAGTACTTC. Protein sequence: CSLDRAGETQYF.

This clonotype was detected only a few times. This rearrangement joins TRBV20-1 to TRBJ2-5; 8 positions agree with TRBD2. V gave up 0 bases and J gave up 5 bases; unmatched junction bases: 11. Germline values: CDR1 DFQATT, CDR2 SNEGSKA (reference sequence). The CDR3 extends over 16 amino acids. CDR3 in DNA: TGCAGTGCTAGAGATATAAGTATAGCGGGGCCGGAGACCCAGTACTTC. Amino acids: CSARDISIAGPETQYF.

This clonotype was seen a handful of times. V and J are TRBV10-3 and TRBJ2-7, with 7 bases aligning to TRBD1. Germline V CDR1 and CDR2: ENHRY, SYGVKD. The J segment lost 0 bases and the V segment lost 10 bases, leaving 6 bases of the junction unmatched. This CDR3 spans 13 amino acids. DNA of the CDR3: TGTGCCACAAGACAGGGAAGCTCCTACGAGCAGTACGTC. It codes for CATRQGSSYEQYV.

This clonotype was seen a handful of times. The V gene is TRBV7-6, the J gene TRBJ2-2, with D possibly TRBD1 on 5 matching bases. Germline CDR1 and CDR2: SGHVS and FNYEAQ. CDR3 length: 16 amino acids. V was trimmed by 1 base and J by 4 bases, leaving 13 bases between them. The CDR3 reads CASSLGTTVTTGELFF. The CDR3 DNA follows: TGTGCCAGCAGCTTAGGGACGACAGTGACCACCGGGGAGCTGTTTTTT.

The rearrangement links TRBV10-2 to TRBJ2-7; D not resolved. The CDR3 is 12 amino acids. V was shortened by 4 bases and J by 6 bases, with 10 bases between the two germline ends. Per germline, CDR1 WSHSY and CDR2 SAAADI. This CDR3 is CASSVRFSEQYF. DNA of the CDR3: TGCGCCAGCAGTGTCAGGTTTTCCGAGCAGTACTTC.

This clonotype was observed a handful of times. This chain links TRBV7-9 with TRBJ2-3; tentatively, D is TRBD1 (6 bases). This CDR3 comprises 16 residues. V shed 5 bases and J shed 2 bases, with 17 bases lying between them. Germline assignment: CDR1 SEHNR and CDR2 FQNEAQ (reference sequence). CDR3 region: CASSHPPRGATDTQYF. The DNA of the CDR3 is TGTGCCAGCAGCCACCCCCCCAGGGGTGCCACAGATACGCAGTATTTT. The variable domain in full, completed from reference TRBV7-9 and TRBJ2-3, reads DTGVSQNPRHKITKRGQNVTFRCDPISEHNRLYWYRQTLGQGPEFLTYFQNEAQLEKSRLLSDRFSAERPKGSFSTLEIQRTEQGDSAMYLCASSHPPRGATDTQYFGPGTRLTVL.

There are many counts of this clonotype. This chain joins TRBV5-1 and TRBJ2-5; possibly TRBD1 for D (6 bases). The CDR3 is made up of 13 amino acids. Trimming left V 3 bases short and J 4 bases short, with 10 bases between. Germline CDR1 SGHRS, CDR2 YFSETQ. The CDR3 sequence is CASSSTGIETQYF. The CDR3 DNA follows: TGCGCCAGCAGCTCCACAGGGATAGAGACCCAGTACTTC.

The chain employs TRBV4-1 and TRBJ2-1; TRBD2 matches 9 bases. The V and J ends lost 2 bases and 7 bases, in that order; junction bases with no gene match: 9. Germline values: CDR1 MGHRA, CDR2 YSYEKL. This CDR3 region has 16 residues. CDR3 residues: CASSQTIAGVLNEQFF. The CDR3 DNA reads TGCGCCAGCAGCCAAACGATAGCGGGGGTTTTAAATGAGCAGTTCTTC.

The chain links TRBV11-2 to TRBJ2-7; D is perhaps TRBD2 (5 bases). V gave up 7 bases and J gave up 2 bases, with 18 bases separating them. The V gene's germline CDR1 is SGHAT and CDR2 FQNNGV. The CDR3 is 15 amino acids. CDR3 coding DNA: TGTGCCAGCACCACGGACTTCCTCGGGGCCTACGAGCAGTACTTC. The encoded protein is CASTTDFLGAYEQYF. Combining the CDR3 with reference TRBV11-2 and TRBJ2-7 gives the whole variable domain EAGVAQSPRYKIIEKRQSVAFWCNPISGHATLYWYQQILGQGPKLLIQFQNNGVVDDSQLPKDRFSAERLKGVDSTLKIQPAKLEDSAVYLCASTTDFLGAYEQYFGPGTRLTVT.

This clonotype was detected a few times. This chain uses TRBV20-1 with TRBJ1-2; weak D call: TRBD1 (5 bases). Trimming took 2 bases from V and 4 from J, leaving 8 bases between them. The CDR3 contains 12 residues. Germline lookup yields CDR1 DFQATT and CDR2 SNEGSKA (reference sequence). The CDR3, as DNA: TGCAGTGCTAGAAGGGGACCCTATGGCTACACCTTC. Translated, it gives CSARRGPYGYTF.

The sample holds a few counts of this clonotype. The chain is built from TRBV5-5 and TRBJ2-2; D not resolved. The CDR3 loop spans 13 amino acids. V was shortened by 3 bases and J by 4 bases, with 7 bases between the two germline ends. Looked up from germline, CDR1 is SGHKS and CDR2 is YYEKEE (reference sequence). The CDR3 sequence: CASSCCFTGELFF. The CDR3 DNA reads as TGTGCCAGCAGCTGCTGTTTCACCGGGGAGCTGTTTTTT.

Only a few counts were recorded for this clonotype. The CDR3 DNA reads as TGTGCCAGCAGCCCAGTAGCGGGAACGCAGTATTTT. Its protein product is CASSPVAGTQYF. The chain combines TRBV7-2 with TRBJ2-3; 8 bases align to TRBD2. CDR1 is SGHTA, CDR2 FQGNSA, per germline. CDR3 length equals 12 residues. With 5 bases clipped from V and 9 bases from J, the junction kept 4 bases outside the gene matches.

This clonotype was observed a few times. The rearrangement links TRBV5-1 to TRBJ2-1; tentative D call: TRBD2 (5 bases). Germline V gene sequence: CDR1 SGHRS, CDR2 YFSETQ. This CDR3 region has 17 residues. The V gene lost 2 bases and the J gene lost 6 bases, with 21 bases spanning the gap. CDR3 nucleotides: TGCGCCAGCAGCTTTATACGGTCAGGAATAGCGAGCAATGAGCAGTTCTTC. The encoded protein is CASSFIRSGIASNEQFF.

This clonotype was seen a few times. The chain couples TRBV30 to TRBJ2-1; the match to TRBD2 covers 9 bases. V gave up 0 bases and J gave up 2 bases; unmatched junction bases: 2. CDR1 and CDR2 from the germline V gene are GTSNPN and SVGIG (reference sequence). There are 15 residues in the CDR3. DNA for the CDR3: TGTGCCTGGAGTGTTGCGGGGGGGCCCTACAATGAGCAGTTCTTC. The encoded protein is CAWSVAGGPYNEQFF.

This clonotype has a handful of counts. The CDR3 sequence is CASSVDGGQKPVQFF. CDR3 coding DNA: TGTGCCAGCAGCGTAGATGGGGGACAAAAGCCTGTGCAGTTCTTC. The rearrangement uses TRBV9 and TRBJ2-1, with D tentatively TRBD1 (6 bases). Trimming removed 0 bases from V and 12 bases from J, with 19 bases in between. Germline CDR1 is SGDLS and CDR2 is YYNGEE. The CDR3 consists of 15 residues.

This chain joins TRBV12-3 or TRBV12-4 and TRBJ1-4, with D maybe TRBD1 (5 bases). V was cut by 7 bases and J by 7 bases, with 16 bases left in between. This CDR3 has 14 amino acids. The CDR3 is CASTREGRGEKLFF. The CDR3 DNA is TGTGCCAGCACCCGCGAGGGGCGAGGTGAAAAACTGTTTTTT.

This clonotype was seen only a few times. CDR3 region: CASSEWGSNQPQHF. CDR3 coding DNA: TGTGCCAGCAGTGAATGGGGTAGCAATCAGCCCCAGCATTTT. The chain employs TRBV25-1 and TRBJ1-5; no clear D gene. The germline CDR1 and CDR2 sequences are MGHDK and SYGVNS. Deletions cut 1 base from V and 0 bases from J, with 4 bases between. The CDR3 has 14 residues.

The chain has TRBV20-1 and TRBJ2-1, with TRBD2 identical over 7 bases. With V trimmed by 6 bases and J by 2 bases, 4 bases remained unmatched. Germline V gene data show CDR1 as DFQATT and CDR2 as SNEGSKA (reference sequence). This CDR3 has 13 amino acids. For the CDR3, the DNA is TGCAGTGCCCGGAGCGGGGCCTACAATGAGCAGTTCTTC. The encoded protein is CSARSGAYNEQFF.

This clonotype was seen more than once but under ten times. The chain couples TRBV12-3 or TRBV12-4 to TRBJ1-5; D is perhaps TRBD1 (6 bases). The V gene lost 6 bases and the J gene lost 9 bases, with 15 bases spanning the gap. The CDR3 is made up of 13 amino acids. In nucleotides, the CDR3 is TGTGCCAGCAGGGGACATCCCGGGACGCCCCAGCATTTT. It codes for CASRGHPGTPQHF.

This chain connects TRBV15 to TRBJ2-5, with D tentatively TRBD2 (5 bases). V shed 5 bases and J shed 1 base, with 8 bases lying between them. CDR3 length: 13 amino acids. Germline CDR1 is LNHNV and CDR2 is YYDKDF (reference sequence). CDR3 protein: CATSEGGQETQYF. The CDR3 region has the DNA TGTGCCACCAGCGAGGGCGGCCAAGAGACCCAGTACTTC.

The rearrangement links TRBV12-3 or TRBV12-4 to TRBJ1-1; D is uncertain. Trimming took 3 bases from V and 6 from J, leaving 11 bases between them. The CDR3 has 13 residues. The DNA of the CDR3 is TGTGCCAGCAGTTTCTCGGGGTTGGCTGAAGCTTTCTTT. Encoded protein: CASSFSGLAEAFF.

V and J are TRBV7-2 and TRBJ1-2, with D unresolved. The CDR3 is 16 amino acids. Deletions cut 5 bases from V and 1 base from J, with 17 bases between. Germline CDR1 and CDR2: SGHTA and FQGNSA. The DNA for the CDR3 is TGTGCCAGCAGCACCCGGACCCAGAATATTAACTATGGCTACACCTTC. Translation gives CASSTRTQNINYGYTF.

V is TRBV7-2 and J is TRBJ1-5; D not resolved. Germline V gene lookup returns CDR1 SGHTA and CDR2 FQGNSA. The CDR3 sequence is 13 residues long. Trimming shortened V by 3 bases and J by 7 bases, and 10 bases separated the two germline ends. The CDR3 nucleotides read TGTGCCAGCAGCTTTTCTATTGGGCAGCCCCAGCATTTT. Amino acid sequence: CASSFSIGQPQHF.

In its sample, this clonotype was seen a few times. For the CDR3, the DNA is TGCAGTGCTCCCCCGGGACGATTACAAGAGACCCAGTACTTC. Translating gives CSAPPGRLQETQYF. J is TRBJ2-5 and V is TRBV20-1; D may correspond to TRBD1 or TRBD2 (5 bases each). Trimming took off 5 bases at V and 2 bases at J, with 15 bases between the two ends. Germline values: CDR1 DFQATT, CDR2 SNEGSKA (reference sequence). The CDR3 is 14 residues long.